The rows below give T cell receptor beta chains drawn from one sample of a study of regulatory T cells in long-lasting Graves disease. TCRdb analysed the multiplex PCR reads with MiXCR anew, one entry per CDR3 protein. The sample lists 350,000 to 500,000 distinct CDR3 sequences, 14% occurring once. These sequences were also reported in another study, on T cells in Graves' hyperthyroidism and ophthalmopathy.

The source material was peripheral blood mononuclear cells (PBMCs), sampled at new diagnosis, from a patient treated with antithyroid drugs. These receptors originate from a woman between 45 and 65 years old with Graves disease. The CDR3 runs from the conserved cysteine through the conserved F or W. The D gene is left open where the match is weak. Some rows have no size entry. The others give once, few or many, or a class for an expanded clone.

d_call clone_size j_call v_call cdr3_nt cdr3_aa
TRBD1 - TRBJ2-4 TRBV5-1 TGCGCCAGCAGGTTCCTGGGGACAGGAGAAAACATTCAGTACTTC CASRFLGTGENIQYF
TRBD1 many TRBJ1-1 TRBV28 TGTGCCAGCAGTGTAAGAGGTCTCGACAGGGCAGCGGGTAACACTGAAGCTTTCTTT CASSVRGLDRAAGNTEAFF
- many TRBJ2-1 TRBV11-2 TGTGCCAGCAGCTTAGGACTGGAGCAGTTCTTC CASSLGLEQFF
TRBD1 - TRBJ1-3 TRBV20-1 TGCAGTGCTAGAGATTTCGGCAGGGGGGCAGGAAACACCATATATTTT CSARDFGRGAGNTIYF
- few TRBJ2-1 TRBV12-3/TRBV12-4 TGTGCCAGCAGCCCCGGGACTCTCGCGCACAATGAGCAGTTCTTC CASSPGTLAHNEQFF
- - TRBJ1-6 TRBV14 TGTGCCAGCAGCCTCTCCTGGGGGGCTCGTAATTCACCCCTCCACTTT CASSLSWGARNSPLHF
TRBD1 many TRBJ2-7 TRBV18 TGTGCCAGCTCGGGGACAGGGGTTTCCTACGAGCAGTACTTC CASSGTGVSYEQYF
- many TRBJ2-1 TRBV28 TGTGCCAGCAGTTTATCCACCTACAATGAGCAGTTCTTC CASSLSTYNEQFF
- - TRBJ1-6 TRBV6-1 TGTGCCAGCAGTGAAGGTGAAGGTTACTATAATTCACCCCTCCACTTT CASSEGEGYYNSPLHF
- many TRBJ2-2 TRBV12-3/TRBV12-4 TGTGCCAGCAGTTTAGCCGGAGGGGCCGCCGGGGAGCTGTTTTTT CASSLAGGAAGELFF
- many TRBJ1-4 TRBV7-9 TGTGCCAGCTTGAGCAGTACTAATGAAAAACTGTTTTTT CASLSSTNEKLFF
- many TRBJ2-7 TRBV20-1 TGCAGTGCTCCTCCTGGGGCCTACGAGCAGTACTTC CSAPPGAYEQYF
- many TRBJ1-5 TRBV11-2 TGTGCCAGCAGCTTGGGGACGAGCAATCAGCCCCAGCATTTT CASSLGTSNQPQHF
TRBD2 - TRBJ2-7 TRBV29-1 TGCAGCGTAGTTTTTACTAGCGACTACGAGCAGTACTTC CSVVFTSDYEQYF
- many TRBJ1-4 TRBV4-1 TGCGCCAGCAGCCAACGAAGCCGAAATGAAAAACTGTTTTTT CASSQRSRNEKLFF
- many TRBJ1-1 TRBV7-9 TGTGCCAGCAGTAACACAGCAGGGCCGGTGAACACTGAAGCTTTCTTT CASSNTAGPVNTEAFF
TRBD1 - TRBJ2-6 TRBV7-8 TGTGCCAGCAGCCCAACGACAGGGGGGACTGGGGCCAACGTCCTGACTTTC CASSPTTGGTGANVLTF
- many TRBJ2-5 TRBV11-2 TGTGCCAGCAGCTTGGTGGGCCTTGCGGTGGTAGAGACCCAGTACTTC CASSLVGLAVVETQYF
- few TRBJ1-1 TRBV28 TGTGCCAGCAGTTTACTGAGGACGGAGACTGAAGCTTTCTTT CASSLLRTETEAFF